This TCR beta chain was captured in a study of blood T cell repertoires in COVID-19. The assay was immunoSEQ multiplex PCR, and TCRdb's table has in-frame clones only and misses some. The top ten clones hold 1.4% to 1.5% of a sample with 100,000 to 150,000 clones, roughly 83% of them seen once. J gave up 3 bases and V 4 bases, and 3 bases lay outside the gene matches. In germline, CDR1 is SGHTA, CDR2 FQGTGA. This CDR3 contains 13 residues. This clone was observed a single time. This clonotype was obtained from a man between 60 and 70 years old with acute or convalescent COVID-19. The V call is TRBV7-3, the J call TRBJ2-7; 7 bases match TRBD1. Sequenced: peripheral blood. In DNA, the CDR3 is TGTGCCAGCAGCTCAGGGGACAGCTACGAGCAGTACTTC. This encodes CASSSGDSYEQYF.